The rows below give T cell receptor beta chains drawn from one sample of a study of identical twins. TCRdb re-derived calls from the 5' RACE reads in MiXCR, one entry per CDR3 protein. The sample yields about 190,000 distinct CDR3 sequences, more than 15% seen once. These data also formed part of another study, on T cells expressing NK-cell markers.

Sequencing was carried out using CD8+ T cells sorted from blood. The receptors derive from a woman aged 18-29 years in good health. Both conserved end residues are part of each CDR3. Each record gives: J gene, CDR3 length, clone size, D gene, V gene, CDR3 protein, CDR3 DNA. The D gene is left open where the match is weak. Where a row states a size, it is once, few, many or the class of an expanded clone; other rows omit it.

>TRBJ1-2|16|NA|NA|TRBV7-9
CASSSQGKRGLYGYTF
TGTGCCAGCAGCTCACAGGGAAAGAGGGGCTTATATGGCTACACCTTC
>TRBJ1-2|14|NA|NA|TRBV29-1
CSAATDLHNYGYTF
TGCAGCGCCGCGACGGACTTACATAACTATGGCTACACCTTC
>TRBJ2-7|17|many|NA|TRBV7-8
CASSLFAERTKPYEQYF
TGTGCCAGCAGCTTATTTGCGGAAAGGACAAAACCCTACGAGCAGTACTTC
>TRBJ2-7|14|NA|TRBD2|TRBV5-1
CASSWSGIDYEQYF
TGCGCCAGCAGCTGGAGCGGGATCGACTACGAGCAGTACTTC
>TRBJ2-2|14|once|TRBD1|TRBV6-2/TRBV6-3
CASNGAGGPGELFF
TGTGCCAGCAACGGGGCAGGGGGTCCCGGGGAGCTGTTTTTT
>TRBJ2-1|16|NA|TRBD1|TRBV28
CASTPPPGQGALEQFF
TGTGCCAGCACCCCGCCCCCGGGACAGGGAGCCCTTGAGCAGTTCTTC
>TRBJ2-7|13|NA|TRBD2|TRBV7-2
CASSLGTTNEQYF
TGTGCCAGCAGCCTCGGGACTACCAACGAGCAGTACTTC
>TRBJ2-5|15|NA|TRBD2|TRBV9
CASSVTAGLGETQYF
TGTGCCAGCAGCGTAACAGCGGGGCTGGGGGAGACCCAGTACTTC
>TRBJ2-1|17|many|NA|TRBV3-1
CASSQDVVERFYNEQFF
TGTGCCAGCAGCCAAGACGTGGTCGAGCGGTTCTACAATGAGCAGTTCTTC
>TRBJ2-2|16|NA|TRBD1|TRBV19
CASRSPGQGYTGELFF
TGTGCCAGTAGATCTCCGGGACAGGGGTACACCGGGGAGCTGTTTTTT
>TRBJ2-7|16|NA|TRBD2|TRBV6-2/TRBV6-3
CASFDPSGGRAYEQYF
TGTGCCAGCTTCGATCCTAGCGGAGGACGTGCATACGAGCAGTACTTC
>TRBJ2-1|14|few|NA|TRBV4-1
CASSQGFPLEEQFF
TGCGCCAGCAGCCAGGGGTTTCCACTCGAGGAGCAGTTCTTC
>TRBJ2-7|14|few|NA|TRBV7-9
CASTQIADSYEQYF
TGTGCCAGCACCCAAATAGCGGATTCCTACGAGCAGTACTTC
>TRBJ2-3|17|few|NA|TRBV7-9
CASSPQPRQLDTDTQYF
TGTGCCAGCAGCCCCCAACCCAGACAGCTAGACACAGATACGCAGTATTTT
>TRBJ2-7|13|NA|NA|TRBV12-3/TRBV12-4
CASSLGALGEQYF
TGTGCCAGCAGTTTGGGGGCATTGGGCGAGCAGTACTTC
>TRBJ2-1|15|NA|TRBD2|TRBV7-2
CASSSSGRNDNEQFF
TGTGCCAGCAGCTCTAGCGGGAGGAACGACAATGAGCAGTTCTTC
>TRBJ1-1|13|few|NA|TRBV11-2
CASSPLVGGEAFF
TGTGCCAGCAGCCCACTCGTAGGCGGTGAAGCTTTCTTT
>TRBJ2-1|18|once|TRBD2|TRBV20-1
CSAGRINLREGLSHEQFF
TGCAGTGCTGGCCGTATTAACTTGCGGGAGGGTTTAAGTCATGAGCAGTTCTTC
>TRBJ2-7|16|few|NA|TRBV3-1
CASSQGGPGRPNEQYF
TGTGCCAGCAGCCAGGGGGGACCAGGCAGGCCAAACGAGCAGTACTTC
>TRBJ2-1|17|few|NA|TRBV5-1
CASSLFLEGGSYNEQFF
TGCGCCAGCAGCTTATTTCTGGAGGGGGGTTCCTACAATGAGCAGTTCTTC
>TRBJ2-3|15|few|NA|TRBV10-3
CAIRPGMGGTDTQYF
TGTGCCATAAGGCCAGGGATGGGGGGCACAGATACGCAGTATTTT
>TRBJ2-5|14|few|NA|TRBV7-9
CASSAQGHQETQYF
TGTGCCAGCAGCGCGCAGGGTCACCAAGAGACCCAGTACTTC
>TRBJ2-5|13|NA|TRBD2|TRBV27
CASSWTSAETQYF
TGTGCCAGCAGTTGGACTAGCGCAGAGACCCAGTACTTC
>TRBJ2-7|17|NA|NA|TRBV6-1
CASSQSIDPTPSYEQYF
TGTGCCAGCAGTCAATCCATAGACCCTACCCCCTCCTACGAGCAGTACTTC
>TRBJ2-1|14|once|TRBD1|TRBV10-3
CAISPTTGATEQFF
TGTGCCATCAGCCCAACCACAGGGGCCACCGAGCAGTTCTTC
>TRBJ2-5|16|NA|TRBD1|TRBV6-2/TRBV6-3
CASSNAHRDRQETQYF
TGTGCCAGCAGTAACGCCCATCGGGACAGACAAGAGACCCAGTACTTC
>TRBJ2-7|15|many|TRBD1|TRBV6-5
CASSLRDSNSYEQYF
TGTGCCAGCAGTTTAAGGGACAGCAACTCCTACGAGCAGTACTTC
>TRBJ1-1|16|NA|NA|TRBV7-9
CASSLEGIKPSAEAFF
TGTGCCAGCAGCTTAGAGGGAATTAAGCCCTCGGCTGAAGCTTTCTTT
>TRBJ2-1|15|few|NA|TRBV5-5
CASSLGSTLYNEQFF
TGTGCCAGCAGCTTGGGGTCCACGCTCTACAATGAGCAGTTCTTC
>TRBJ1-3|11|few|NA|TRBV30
CAWSVQNTIYF
TGTGCCTGGAGTGTACAAAACACCATATATTTT
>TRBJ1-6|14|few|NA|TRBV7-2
CASSPEGANSPLHF
TGTGCCAGCAGCCCCGAGGGTGCGAATTCACCCCTCCACTTT
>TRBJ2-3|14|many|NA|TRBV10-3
CATRTTLSTDTQYF
TGTGCCACCCGGACAACCCTAAGCACAGATACGCAGTATTTT
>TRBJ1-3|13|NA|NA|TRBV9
CASSPPAGNTIHF
TGTGCCAGCAGCCCCCCCGCTGGAAACACCATACATTTT
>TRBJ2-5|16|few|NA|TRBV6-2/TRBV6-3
CASTPYRHDMQETQYF
TGTGCCAGCACCCCCTATCGGCACGATATGCAAGAGACCCAGTACTTC
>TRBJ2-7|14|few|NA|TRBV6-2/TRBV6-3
CASSYAGRSYEQYF
TGTGCCAGCAGTTACGCGGGCCGCTCCTACGAGCAGTACTTC
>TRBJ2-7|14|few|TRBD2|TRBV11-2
CASSPSGRTYEQYF
TGTGCCAGCAGCCCTAGCGGGAGGACATACGAGCAGTACTTC
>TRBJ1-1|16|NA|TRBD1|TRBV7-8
CASSQGTGHVYTEAFF
TGTGCCAGCAGCCAAGGGACAGGGCATGTGTACACTGAAGCTTTCTTT
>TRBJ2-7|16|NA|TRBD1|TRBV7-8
CASSLEPGQGIPEQYF
TGTGCCAGCAGCTTAGAGCCGGGACAGGGGATTCCCGAGCAGTACTTC
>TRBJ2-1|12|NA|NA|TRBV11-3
CASSLNSDEQFF
TGTGCCAGCAGCTTAAATTCGGATGAGCAGTTCTTC
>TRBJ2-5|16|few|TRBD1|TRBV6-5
CASSSRDREIRETQYF
TGTGCCAGCAGTTCCCGGGACAGGGAGATTCGAGAGACCCAGTACTTC
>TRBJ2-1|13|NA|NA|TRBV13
CASSFNVRGEQFF
TGTGCCAGCAGCTTCAACGTCAGGGGTGAGCAGTTCTTC
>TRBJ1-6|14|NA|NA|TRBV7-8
CASSFGGGRSPPHF
TGTGCCAGCAGCTTCGGGGGGGGAAGGTCACCCCCCCACTTT
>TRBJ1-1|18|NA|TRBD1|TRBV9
CASSPVGSGTVIGTEAFF
TGTGCCAGCAGCCCAGTAGGTAGCGGGACAGTAATAGGTACTGAAGCTTTCTTT
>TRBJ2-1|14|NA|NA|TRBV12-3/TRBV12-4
CASSSGTPYNEQFF
TGTGCCAGCAGTTCCGGGACGCCTTACAATGAGCAGTTCTTC
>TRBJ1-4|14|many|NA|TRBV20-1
CSADPATTNEKLFF
TGCAGTGCTGACCCGGCGACAACTAATGAAAAACTGTTTTTT
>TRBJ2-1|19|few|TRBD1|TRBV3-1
CASSPVPRDREAHYNEQFF
TGTGCCAGCAGCCCTGTTCCCCGTGACAGGGAAGCCCATTACAATGAGCAGTTCTTC
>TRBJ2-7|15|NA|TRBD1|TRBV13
CASSLEGTGAVEQYF
TGTGCCAGCAGCTTAGAGGGGACAGGGGCTGTCGAGCAGTACTTC
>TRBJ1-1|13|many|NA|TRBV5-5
CASSFVVNTEAFF
TGTGCCAGCAGTTTTGTGGTGAACACTGAAGCTTTCTTT
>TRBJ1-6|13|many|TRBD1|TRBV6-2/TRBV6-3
CASSDRENSPLHF
TGTGCCAGCAGCGACAGGGAAAATTCACCCCTCCACTTT
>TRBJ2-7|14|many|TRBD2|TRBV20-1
CSASLAGEPLEQYF
TGCAGTGCTAGCCTAGCGGGAGAACCCCTCGAGCAGTACTTC
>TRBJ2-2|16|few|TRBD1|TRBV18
CASSPPLDRDTGELFF
TGTGCCAGCTCACCACCGCTGGACAGGGACACCGGGGAGCTGTTTTTT
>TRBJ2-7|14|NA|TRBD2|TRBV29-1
CSVAGGGISYEQYF
TGCAGCGTTGCGGGGGGAGGCATCTCCTACGAGCAGTACTTC
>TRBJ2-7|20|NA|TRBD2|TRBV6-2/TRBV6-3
CASSYSILGLAGGPLYEQYF
TGTGCCAGCAGTTACTCGATCCTGGGACTAGCGGGAGGGCCCCTCTACGAGCAGTACTTC
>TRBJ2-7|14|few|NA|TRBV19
CASSSQVNSYEQYF
TGTGCCAGTAGTTCACAGGTGAACTCCTACGAGCAGTACTTC
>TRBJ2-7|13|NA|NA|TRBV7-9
CASSPTETYEQYF
TGTGCCAGCAGTCCGACAGAAACCTACGAGCAGTACTTC